This T cell receptor beta chain was sequenced during a study of blood T cell repertoires in COVID-19. In germline, CDR1 is MNHEY, CDR2 SMNVEV (reference sequence). The CDR3 length is 17 residues. J gave up 1 base and V 6 bases, and 9 bases lay outside the gene matches. This table comes from immunoSEQ multiplex PCR, and its TCRdb copy is limited to in-frame clones, with some not included. The table includes under 300,000 clones, roughly 86% detected once. Sequences were obtained from peripheral blood. The chain combines TRBV27 with TRBJ2-7; 13 nucleotides agree with TRBD2. The clonotype comes from a woman between 25 and 40 years old with acute or convalescent COVID-19. The CDR3 DNA reads as TGTGCCAGCAGCGGTAGACTAGCGGGAGGACTATCCTACGAGCAGTACTTC. It encodes CASSGRLAGGLSYEQYF.